The rows below give T cell receptor beta chains drawn from one sample of a study of T cell responses to AZD1222 COVID-19 vaccine. TCRdb keeps only in-frame clones here, not all; method: immunoSEQ multiplex PCR. The sample gives about 160,000 clones, around 92% of which show up once; around 4.6% is in the top ten. Sequencing used peripheral blood, obtained on day 0 of MenACWY control vaccination. All receptors derive from an adult in good health. Both conserved end residues are part of each CDR3. D genes are given only for firm matches. Some rows mark clone size as missing; the rest say once, few, many or name a class of expanded clone.

J gene: TRBJ1-1; V gene: TRBV19; clone size: -; D gene: -; CDR3 DNA: TGTGCCAGTATGAGATTCGGAGGGAAGGATCAAAACACTGAAGCTTTCTTT; CDR3 protein: CASMRFGGKDQNTEAFF
J gene: TRBJ1-3; V gene: TRBV9; clone size: -; D gene: -; CDR3 DNA: TGTGCCAGCAGCTCTACAGACAGCTCTGGAAACACCATATATTTT; CDR3 protein: CASSSTDSSGNTIYF
J gene: TRBJ1-5; V gene: TRBV7-2; clone size: -; D gene: -; CDR3 DNA: TGTGCCAGCAGCATAGGCTCCAAGGGACAGCATTTT; CDR3 protein: CASSIGSKGQHF
J gene: TRBJ2-1; V gene: TRBV6-1; clone size: -; D gene: -; CDR3 DNA: TGTGCCAGCAGTGAATCATACAATGAGCAGTTCTTC; CDR3 protein: CASSESYNEQFF
J gene: TRBJ1-1; V gene: TRBV25-1; clone size: -; D gene: -; CDR3 DNA: TGTGCCAGCAGTGAATACGCGGCTGCTGAAGCTTTCTTT; CDR3 protein: CASSEYAAAEAFF
J gene: TRBJ2-7; V gene: TRBV6-6; clone size: -; D gene: TRBD1; CDR3 DNA: TGTGCCAGCAGGGCAGGGGGTCTCTACGAGCAGTACTTC; CDR3 protein: CASRAGGLYEQYF
J gene: TRBJ1-5; V gene: TRBV19; clone size: -; D gene: TRBD1; CDR3 DNA: TGTGCCAGTAGTATAGTACAGGGGGTCTTTACCCAGCCCCAGCATTTT; CDR3 protein: CASSIVQGVFTQPQHF
J gene: TRBJ1-3; V gene: TRBV18; clone size: -; D gene: TRBD1; CDR3 DNA: TGTGCCAGCTCCCCCGGGACAGCTGGAAACACCATATATTTT; CDR3 protein: CASSPGTAGNTIYF
J gene: TRBJ2-2; V gene: TRBV5-1; clone size: -; D gene: -; CDR3 DNA: TGCGCCAGTCAGTCGGGCACCGGGGAGCTGTTTTTT; CDR3 protein: CASQSGTGELFF
J gene: TRBJ1-1; V gene: TRBV3-1/TRBV3-2; clone size: once; D gene: -; CDR3 DNA: TGTGCCAGCAGCCAGAACAGAATGAACACTGAAGCTTTCTTT; CDR3 protein: CASSQNRMNTEAFF
J gene: TRBJ2-1; V gene: TRBV4-2; clone size: few; D gene: -; CDR3 DNA: TGTGCCAGCAGCCAAGGCAGTACCTCCTACAATGAGCAGTTCTTC; CDR3 protein: CASSQGSTSYNEQFF
J gene: TRBJ2-1; V gene: TRBV12-5; clone size: once; D gene: TRBD2; CDR3 DNA: TGTGCTAGTGGTAAAGGGGACTACCACAATGAGCAGTTCTTC; CDR3 protein: CASGKGDYHNEQFF
J gene: TRBJ2-7; V gene: TRBV19; clone size: -; D gene: TRBD1; CDR3 DNA: TGTGCCAGTAGTTGGGACAGTAACTACGAGCAGTACTTC; CDR3 protein: CASSWDSNYEQYF
J gene: TRBJ1-2; V gene: TRBV6-5; clone size: once; D gene: -; CDR3 DNA: TGTGCCAGCAGACCCCATGGTGAGGGTGGCTACACCTTC; CDR3 protein: CASRPHGEGGYTF
J gene: TRBJ1-1; V gene: TRBV9; clone size: -; D gene: -; CDR3 DNA: TGTGCCAGCAGCGTTTCAGGTCCCAGCACTGAAGCTTTCTTT; CDR3 protein: CASSVSGPSTEAFF
J gene: TRBJ2-7; V gene: TRBV5-6; clone size: -; D gene: TRBD2; CDR3 DNA: TGTGCCAGCAGCTTGTTCACGGGAGGAGGCGACGAGCAGTACTTC; CDR3 protein: CASSLFTGGGDEQYF
J gene: TRBJ2-1; V gene: TRBV7-3; clone size: -; D gene: TRBD2; CDR3 DNA: TGTGCCAGCAGCTTAACCGGCGGGAGAATCTCCTACAATGAGCAGTTCTTC; CDR3 protein: CASSLTGGRISYNEQFF